Listed here are 14 T cell receptor beta chains from one sample, sequenced in a study of T cell responses to AZD1222 COVID-19 vaccine. Repertoires were generated with immunoSEQ multiplex PCR, while TCRdb's copy carries only in-frame clones and drops some. The sample consists of under 150,000 clones, approximately 94% of them appearing once. The sample in question was peripheral blood, obtained on day 0 of AZD1222 vaccination. The receptors were gathered from an adult in good health.

Worth noting for this clone: In the same sample, other DNA sequences code for this CDR3. This chain's CDR3 is CASSLGGNTEAFF. Here the CDR3 DNA reads TGTGCCAGCAGCCTGGGCGGAAACACTGAAGCTTTCTTT. The chain uses TRBV11-3 and TRBJ1-1; D uncertain. The CDR3 loop spans 13 amino acids. Looked up from germline, CDR1 is SGHNT and CDR2 is YENEEA. V lost 5 bases to trimming and J lost 2 bases, with 9 bases between them.

The V call is TRBV19, the J call TRBJ2-1, with 11 bases that match TRBD2. The CDR3 consists of 16 residues. Germline values: CDR1 LNHDA, CDR2 SQIVND (reference sequence). V lost 10 bases, J lost 10 bases, and 18 bases stayed unmatched. DNA for the CDR3: TGTGCCACCAGCCCCCTGGTAGCGGGAGGGAACTACGAGCAGTTCTTC. This codes for CATSPLVAGGNYEQFF.

The rearrangement joins TRBV6-1 to TRBJ1-2; D not resolved. Per germline, CDR1 MNHNS and CDR2 SASEGT. The V and J ends lost 7 bases and 3 bases respectively, with 12 bases between them. The CDR3 has 13 residues. CDR3 in amino acids: CASIFQDDYGYTF. DNA of the CDR3: TGTGCCAGCATTTTTCAGGACGACTATGGCTACACCTTC.

This chain uses TRBV7-2 with TRBJ2-7, with 7 bases fitting TRBD2. Germline lookup yields CDR1 SGHTA and CDR2 FQGNSA. V was pared by 2 bases and J by 5 bases, with 6 bases of the junction left unmatched. The CDR3 extends over 14 amino acids. Here the CDR3 DNA reads TGTGCCAGCAGCTTAATGCGCGGGGGTAACGAGCAGTACTTC. It encodes CASSLMRGGNEQYF.

The genes are TRBV18 and TRBJ2-7; 9 bases are shared with TRBD2. J gave up 2 bases and V 4 bases, and 0 bases lay outside the gene matches. Per the germline V gene, CDR1 is KGHSH and CDR2 is LQKENI. This CDR3 contains 13 residues. CDR3 in amino acids: CASSRTSAYEQYF. The CDR3 DNA is TGTGCCAGCTCACGGACTAGCGCCTACGAGCAGTACTTC.

This chain joins TRBV29-1 and TRBJ1-1; a possible D gene is TRBD1 (5 bases). Looked up from germline, CDR1 is SQVTM and CDR2 is ANQGSEA. Between the trimmed V and J ends, which lost 2 bases and 4 bases, there was a span of 11 bases. The length of the CDR3 is 13 residues. CDR3 DNA sequence: TGCAGCGTTGAACAGCAGAGGGGCACTGAAGCTTTCTTT. This sequence encodes CSVEQQRGTEAFF.

The CDR3 reads CASPSLSEKDYEQYF. DNA of the CDR3: TGCGCCAGCCCATCCCTGAGTGAAAAGGACTACGAGCAGTACTTC. The chain uses TRBV23-1 and TRBJ2-7; D is undetermined. TRBV23-1 is given ORF status, its function remaining uncertain. Trimming took off 8 bases at V and 3 bases at J, with 20 bases between the two ends. The CDR3 consists of 15 residues.

The chain couples TRBV5-6 to TRBJ1-3, with TRBD1 as a possible D gene (5 bases). The V end was cut by 4 bases, the J end by 10 bases, with 18 bases between. The length of the CDR3 is 14 residues. Germline V gene lookup returns CDR1 SGHDT and CDR2 YYEEEE. The CDR3 DNA reads as TGTGCCAGCAGCCCTAAACTGTATGGACAAACCATATATTTT. Protein product: CASSPKLYGQTIYF.

The CDR3 bases are TGTGCCACCAGCAGAGACCCTCTCCAGACGGTAGCCAAAAACATTCAGTACTTC. Translating it yields CATSRDPLQTVAKNIQYF. V usage is TRBV15 and J usage is TRBJ2-4; D is unresolved. V lost 0 bases, J lost 0 bases, and 15 bases lay in between. The CDR3 is made up of 18 amino acids. The germline gives CDR1 LNHNV, CDR2 YYDKDF (reference sequence). The full variable domain, with the rest looked up from reference TRBV15 and TRBJ2-4, is DAMVIQNPRYQVTQFGKPVTLSCSQTLNHNVMYWYQQKSSQAPKLLFHYYDKDFNNEADTPDNFQSRRPNTSFCFLDIRSPGLGDTAMYLCATSRDPLQTVAKNIQYFGAGTRLSVL.

The chain links TRBV7-9 to TRBJ2-7; 12 bases are shared with TRBD2. The germline gives CDR1 SEHNR, CDR2 FQNEAQ (reference sequence). J was trimmed by 7 bases and V by 5 bases; bases with no gene match: 6. CDR3 length: 14 residues. This chain's CDR3 is CASSPLAGGKEQYF. The DNA of the CDR3 is TGTGCCAGCAGCCCACTAGCGGGGGGTAAGGAGCAGTACTTC.

This chain uses TRBV15 with TRBJ2-1; TRBD2 matches 12 bases. The germline V gene has CDR1 LNHNV and CDR2 YYDKDF (reference sequence). With V trimmed by 4 bases and J by 5 bases, 3 bases remained unmatched. The CDR3 sequence is 15 residues long. The CDR3 region has the DNA TGTGCCACCAGCAAACTAGCGGGGGGTCACAATGAGCAGTTCTTC. This translates into CATSKLAGGHNEQFF.

The J gene is TRBJ2-7, the V gene TRBV23-1; D tentatively reads TRBD1 or TRBD2 (5 bases each). TRBV23-1 is recorded as an ORF, its role being uncertain. V was pared by 2 bases and J by 2 bases, with 13 bases between. This CDR3 spans 15 amino acids. CDR3 DNA sequence: TGCGCCAGCAGTCAACGGGACCTCCAAACCTACGAGCAGTACTTC. This sequence encodes CASSQRDLQTYEQYF.

A word on this clone: Other DNA variants within this sample encode the same CDR3. The chain has TRBV7-9 and TRBJ2-3; tentatively, D is TRBD1 (7 bases). The CDR3 totals 14 residues. Germline assignment: CDR1 SEHNR and CDR2 FQNEAQ (reference sequence). Trimming removed 5 bases from V and 5 bases from J, with 14 bases in between. The CDR3 DNA reads TGTGCCAGCAGCCTCGGGACAGCGGGAGATACGCAGTATTTT. Amino acid sequence: CASSLGTAGDTQYF.

For this clone: Mismatch with germline at one junction end may stem from a read error. V usage is TRBV18 and J usage is TRBJ1-2, with 7 positions matching TRBD1. Germline V CDR1 and CDR2: KGHSH, LQKENI. This CDR3 has 16 residues. CDR3 in DNA: TGTGCCAGCTCGCCACAACAGGGGATGGAGAGGTATGGCTACACCTTC. It yields the protein CASSPQQGMERYGYTF. Complete variable domain (other parts from reference TRBV18 and TRBJ1-2): NAGVMQNPRHLVRRRGQEARLRCSPMKGHSHVYWYRQLPEEGLKFMVYLQKENIIDESGMPKERFSAEFPKEGPSILRIQQVVRGDSAAYFCASSPQQGMERYGYTFGSGTRLTVV.